The T cell receptor (beta chain) described here comes from a study of blood T cell repertoires in COVID-19. Among Cohort 3 donors, those recovered had two negative PCRs, clearance, or symptom resolution. Profiled with immunoSEQ multiplex PCR; TCRdb holds only in-frame clones, not every one. The profile shows hundreds of thousands of clones, less than 90% of them singletons. CDR3 length: 13 amino acids. V was clipped by 8 bases and J by 10 bases; unmatched bases: 5. CDR1 is SNHLY, CDR2 FYNNEI, per germline. J is TRBJ1-6 and V is TRBV2; the match to TRBD1 covers 10 bases. Sequenced input: PBMCs or T cells enriched from blood (not recorded which). This sequence was found in a woman in her fifties or sixties who had recovered from COVID-19. In nucleotides, the CDR3 is TGTGCCAGCTCGGGACAGGGGAACTCACCCCTCCACTTT. Translating it yields CASSGQGNSPLHF.